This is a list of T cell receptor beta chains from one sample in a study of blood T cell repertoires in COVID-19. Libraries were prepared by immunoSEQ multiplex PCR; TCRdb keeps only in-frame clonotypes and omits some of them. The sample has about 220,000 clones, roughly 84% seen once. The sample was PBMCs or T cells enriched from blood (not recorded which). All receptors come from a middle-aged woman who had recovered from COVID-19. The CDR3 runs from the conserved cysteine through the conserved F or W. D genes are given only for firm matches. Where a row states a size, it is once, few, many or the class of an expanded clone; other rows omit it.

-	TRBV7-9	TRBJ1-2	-	CASSPGDYGYTF	TGTGCCAGCAGCCCGGGAGACTATGGCTACACCTTC
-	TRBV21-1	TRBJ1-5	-	CASSKGGTGHNQPQHF	TGTGCCAGCAGCAAAGGGGGGACAGGACACAATCAGCCCCAGCATTTT
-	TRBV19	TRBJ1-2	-	CASSIGAGGNYGYTF	TGTGCCAGTAGTATAGGAGCAGGAGGAAACTATGGCTACACCTTC
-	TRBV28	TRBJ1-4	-	CASRSVAYQLFF	TGTGCCAGCAGAAGTGTGGCTTATCAACTGTTTTTT
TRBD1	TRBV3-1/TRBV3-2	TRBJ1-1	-	CASSHRDRVREAFF	TGTGCCAGCAGCCATCGGGACAGAGTACGTGAAGCTTTCTTT
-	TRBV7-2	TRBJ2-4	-	CASSLTPREIQYF	TGTGCCAGCAGCTTAACCCCCCGGGAAATTCAGTACTTC
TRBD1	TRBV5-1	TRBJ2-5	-	CASSLVGDRGYGTQYF	TGCGCCAGCAGCTTGGTAGGGGACAGGGGATATGGGACCCAGTACTTC
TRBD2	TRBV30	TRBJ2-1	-	CACLRRGRAVEQFF	TGTGCCTGTCTAAGGCGCGGGAGGGCCGTTGAGCAGTTCTTC
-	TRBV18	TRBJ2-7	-	CASSPDQGNEQYF	TGTGCCAGCTCACCGGACCAGGGCAACGAGCAGTACTTC
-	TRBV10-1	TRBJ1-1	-	CASSPGHGNTEAFF	TGCGCCAGCAGCCCTGGGCATGGGAACACTGAAGCTTTCTTT
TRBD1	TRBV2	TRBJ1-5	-	CASRGQEGSQPQHF	TGTGCCAGCAGGGGACAGGAGGGGAGTCAGCCCCAGCATTTT
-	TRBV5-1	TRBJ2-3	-	CASSLAGPVSTDTQYF	TGCGCCAGCAGCCTCGCAGGGCCCGTAAGCACAGATACGCAGTATTTT
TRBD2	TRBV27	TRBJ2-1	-	CASSPGTSGHNEQFF	TGTGCCAGCAGTCCCGGGACTAGCGGCCACAATGAGCAGTTCTTC
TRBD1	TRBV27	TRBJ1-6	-	CASSLSRGGTVINSPLHF	TGTGCCAGCAGTTTATCACGGGGGGGGACAGTAATTAATTCACCCCTCCACTTT
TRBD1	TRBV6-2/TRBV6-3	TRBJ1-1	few	CASSSMDRDTEAFF	TGTGCCAGCAGTTCGATGGACAGGGACACTGAAGCTTTCTTT
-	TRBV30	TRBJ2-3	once	CAWSPYTDTQYF	TGTGCCTGGAGTCCTTATACAGATACGCAGTATTTT
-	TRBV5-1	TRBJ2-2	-	CASSLTQITGELFF	TGCGCCAGCAGCCTCACCCAGATCACCGGGGAGCTGTTTTTT
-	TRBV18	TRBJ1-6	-	CASSPGGNSPLHF	TGTGCCAGCTCACCAGGGGGCAATTCACCCCTCCACTTT
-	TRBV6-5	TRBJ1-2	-	CASSPDTDYGYTF	TGTGCCAGCAGCCCGGACACCGACTATGGCTACACCTTC
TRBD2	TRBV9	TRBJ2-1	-	CASSVRPSGPEEQFF	TGTGCCAGCAGCGTCCGGCCTAGCGGGCCAGAGGAGCAGTTCTTC
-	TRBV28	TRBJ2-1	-	CASGPDRLSYNEQFF	TGTGCCAGCGGCCCTGACAGACTCAGTTACAATGAGCAGTTCTTC
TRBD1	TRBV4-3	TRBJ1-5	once	CASSQDYRGNQPQHF	TGCGCCAGCAGCCAAGATTACAGGGGAAATCAGCCCCAGCATTTT
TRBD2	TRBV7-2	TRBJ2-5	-	CASSLAGGETQYF	TGTGCCAGCAGCCTAGCGGGAGGAGAGACCCAGTACTTC
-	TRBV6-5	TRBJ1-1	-	CASSYSSPGNTEAFF	TGTGCCAGCAGTTACTCGAGTCCAGGGAACACTGAAGCTTTCTTT
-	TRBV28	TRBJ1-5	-	CASWRGASGEPQHF	TGTGCCAGCTGGCGGGGGGCGTCTGGGGAGCCCCAGCATTTT
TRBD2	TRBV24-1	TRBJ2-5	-	CATSDPGLARETQYF	TGTGCCACCAGTGATCCGGGACTAGCGAGGGAGACCCAGTACTTC
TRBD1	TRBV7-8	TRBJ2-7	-	CASSSPGGGTGSSGSYEQYF	TGTGCCAGCAGCTCCCCGGGTGGCGGGACAGGATCCTCTGGCTCCTACGAGCAGTACTTC
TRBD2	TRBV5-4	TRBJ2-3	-	CASSLTSGSLTDTQYF	TGTGCCAGCAGCTTAACTAGCGGGAGTTTGACAGATACGCAGTATTTT
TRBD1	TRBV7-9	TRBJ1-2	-	CASTAGGSWGYTF	TGTGCCAGCACGGCAGGGGGATCGTGGGGCTACACCTTC
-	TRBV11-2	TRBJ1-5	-	CASSQAGGLLNQPQHF	TGTGCCAGCAGCCAAGCAGGAGGGCTTCTTAATCAGCCCCAGCATTTT
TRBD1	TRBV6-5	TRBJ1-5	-	CASSYQGGQPQHF	TGTGCCAGCAGTTACCAGGGGGGCCAGCCCCAGCATTTT
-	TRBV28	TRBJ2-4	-	CASTVGGAGKNIQYF	TGTGCCAGCACCGTGGGGGGGGCCGGCAAAAACATTCAGTACTTC
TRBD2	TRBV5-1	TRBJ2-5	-	CASSLGAGAQETQYF	TGCGCCAGCAGCTTGGGGGCGGGAGCCCAAGAGACCCAGTACTTC
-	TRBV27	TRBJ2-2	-	CASRAPFTGELFF	TGTGCCAGCAGGGCACCCTTTACCGGGGAGCTGTTTTTT
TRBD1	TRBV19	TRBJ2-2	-	CASTPPGQGARSGELFF	TGTGCCAGTACTCCTCCGGGACAGGGGGCGCGTTCCGGGGAGCTGTTTTTT
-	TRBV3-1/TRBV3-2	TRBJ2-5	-	CASKGTYQETQYF	TGTGCCAGCAAAGGGACTTATCAAGAGACCCAGTACTTC
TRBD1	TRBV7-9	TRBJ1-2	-	CASSSERGQGGYGYTF	TGTGCCAGCAGCTCTGAGAGGGGACAGGGGGGCTATGGCTACACCTTC
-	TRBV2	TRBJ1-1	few	CASSEPPGEYTEAFF	TGTGCCAGCAGTGAACCTCCCGGGGAATACACTGAAGCTTTCTTT
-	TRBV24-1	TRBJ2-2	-	CATSARQGRTGELFF	TGTGCCACCAGTGCTCGGCAGGGCAGGACCGGGGAGCTGTTTTTT
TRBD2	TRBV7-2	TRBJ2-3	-	CASKTSGSGTDTQYF	TGTGCCAGCAAGACTAGCGGGAGTGGCACAGATACGCAGTATTTT
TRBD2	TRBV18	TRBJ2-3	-	CASSPPSGRAADTQYF	TGTGCCAGCTCACCCCCTAGCGGGAGGGCCGCAGATACGCAGTATTTT
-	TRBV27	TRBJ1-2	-	CASSFRQANYGYTF	TGTGCCAGCAGTTTCCGACAGGCTAACTATGGCTACACCTTC
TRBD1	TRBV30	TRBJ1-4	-	CAWSLGQGPEKLFF	TGTGCCTGGAGTTTAGGACAGGGACCTGAAAAACTGTTTTTT
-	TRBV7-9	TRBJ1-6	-	CASSFGGGTNSPLHF	TGTGCCAGCAGCTTCGGAGGCGGCACTAATTCACCCCTCCACTTT
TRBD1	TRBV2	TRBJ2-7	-	CASSRYTTGYEQYF	TGTGCCAGCAGCCGCTATACGACAGGGTACGAGCAGTACTTC